Each of the 21 T cell receptor beta chains below was sequenced from the same sample in a study of T-cell memory formation after mild COVID-19. TCRdb reanalysed the 5' RACE reads using MiXCR and keeps one entry per CDR3 protein. Here the sample spans under 300,000 distinct CDR3 sequences, 15% to 20% being singletons. Sequencing used PBMCs or a T cell subset sorted from them (not recorded which). These receptors all come from a man aged 18-30 years who had mild COVID-19 (a few samples of this study predate the infection). Cell type and time point are not known.

This chain joins TRBV4-2 and TRBJ2-7, with D perhaps TRBD2 (6 bases). Looked up from germline, CDR1 is LGHNA and CDR2 is YNFKEQ. V lost 0 bases, J lost 7 bases, and 16 bases lay in between. This CDR3 is 15 amino acids long. CDR3 residues: CASSQEKAGFGEQYF. The CDR3 DNA reads as TGTGCCAGCAGCCAAGAAAAGGCGGGATTTGGGGAGCAGTACTTC.

The gene calls are TRBV24-1 and TRBJ1-5; D ambiguous. CDR1 is KGHDR and CDR2 is SFDVKD in the germline V gene. V was shortened by 4 bases and J by 4 bases, with 10 bases between the two germline ends. CDR3 size: 14 residues. The CDR3 DNA is TGTGCCACCAGTGAACCCGGGGATAATCAGCCCCAGCATTTT. Translation gives CATSEPGDNQPQHF.

This clonotype was counted between two and nine times. The CDR3 DNA reads as TGTGCCAGCAGCTTAGTATCCGGAAGTAATGAAAAACTGTTTTTT. As protein: CASSLVSGSNEKLFF. The V and J genes are TRBV7-2 and TRBJ1-4; D is unclear. CDR1 is SGHTA and CDR2 is FQGNSA in the germline V gene. Trimming took off 1 base at V and 4 bases at J, with 10 bases between the two ends. This CDR3 is 15 amino acids long.

The genes are TRBV20-1 and TRBJ2-7, with 8 bases aligning to TRBD1. Germline assignment: CDR1 DFQATT and CDR2 SNEGSKA (reference sequence). V lost 4 bases, J lost 3 bases, and 8 bases stayed unmatched. CDR3 length: 14 residues. The CDR3 bases are TGCAGTGCTACCCCGTCAGGACAGGGCTACGAGCAGTACTTC. It encodes CSATPSGQGYEQYF.

This clonotype was counted a few times. The chain is built from TRBV4-3 and TRBJ2-6; D remains unclear. CDR3 size: 17 residues. V dropped 2 bases and J dropped 0 bases, with 11 bases sitting between them. Per the germline V gene, CDR1 is LGHNA and CDR2 is YSLEER. CDR3 sequence reads: CASSQRLVSSGANVLTF. The CDR3 DNA sequence: TGCGCCAGCAGCCAAAGGCTCGTAAGCTCTGGGGCCAACGTCCTGACTTTC.

This clonotype was detected a few times. The V gene is TRBV7-2, the J gene TRBJ1-1, with a tentative D call TRBD1 (6 bases). V lost 3 bases and J lost 1, with 24 bases in between. Per germline, CDR1 SGHTA and CDR2 FQGNSA. There are 19 residues in the CDR3. The CDR3 DNA is TGTGCCAGCAGCTTTAGAGGCAGGGGCCTTCTAATGGAGAACACTGAAGCTTTCTTT. Encoded protein: CASSFRGRGLLMENTEAFF.

This clonotype was counted only a few times. The chain combines TRBV5-1 with TRBJ2-2; the D call may be TRBD1 or TRBD2 (6 bases each). Germline V gene data show CDR1 as SGHRS and CDR2 as YFSETQ. CDR3 length: 15 residues. Trimming took 4 bases from V and 7 from J, leaving 17 bases between them. The CDR3 loop is CASSPPWGAGGELFF. The CDR3 DNA is TGCGCCAGCAGCCCACCCTGGGGGGCTGGCGGGGAGCTGTTTTTT.

This chain uses TRBV11-3 with TRBJ1-6, with D unresolved. CDR1 is SGHNT and CDR2 is YENEEA in the germline V gene. V was clipped by 5 bases and J by 8 bases, with 16 bases between them. The CDR3 is 15 residues long. The CDR3 reads CASSRGIGSDSPLHF. CDR3 in DNA: TGTGCCAGCAGCCGGGGAATCGGTTCGGATTCACCCCTCCACTTT.

Only a few counts were recorded for this clonotype. The rearrangement uses TRBV6-6 and TRBJ2-3; D unresolved. The CDR3 has 14 amino acids. The ends were cut back, 4 bases at V and 2 bases at J, with 10 bases in the middle. Per germline, CDR1 MNHNY and CDR2 SVGAGI (reference sequence). The chain's CDR3 is CASSSSRTTDTQYF. CDR3 in DNA: TGTGCCAGCAGTTCATCCAGAACCACAGATACGCAGTATTTT.

This clonotype has a handful of counts. The chain uses TRBV7-2 and TRBJ2-3, with 7 bases aligning to TRBD2. The CDR3 is 15 amino acids. V lost 2 bases and J lost 3; bases outside the gene matches: 5. CDR1 and CDR2 (germline): SGHTA, FQGNSA. CDR3: CASSLNLGGTDTQYF. The CDR3 nucleotides are TGTGCCAGCAGCTTAAATCTGGGGGGGACAGATACGCAGTATTTT.

The chain has TRBV5-6 and TRBJ2-7; D may be TRBD1 (6 bases). CDR3 size: 15 residues. V was clipped by 2 bases and J by 4 bases, with 16 bases between them. Germline CDR1 SGHDT, CDR2 YYEEEE. CDR3 loop: CASSFSDRLGYEQYV. CDR3 DNA: TGTGCCAGCAGCTTCTCGGACAGATTGGGGTACGAGCAGTACGTC.

As regards this clonotype: A read error may be the cause here, since a much bigger clone is one base away. CDR3 protein: CSTSDSGRRAIDQPQHF. The DNA of the CDR3 is TGTTCCACCAGTGATTCAGGACGGAGGGCTATCGATCAGCCCCAGCATTTT. This chain connects TRBV24-1 to TRBJ1-5; D is ambiguous. Germline CDR1 reads KGHDR; CDR2 reads SFDVKD. This CDR3 contains 17 residues.

V is TRBV28 and J is TRBJ2-1; a possible D gene is TRBD1 (5 bases). Trimming took off 6 bases at V and 5 bases at J, with 20 bases between the two ends. The CDR3 runs to 16 residues. Germline lookup yields CDR1 MDHEN and CDR2 SYDVKM. The CDR3 loop reads CASSEGAARPDNEQFF. CDR3 nucleotides: TGTGCCAGCAGCGAAGGGGCAGCCAGGCCGGACAATGAGCAGTTCTTC.

The table lists this clonotype with a few counts. The V call is TRBV7-2, the J call TRBJ2-5, with 9 positions matching TRBD2. Germline V gives CDR1 SGHTA, CDR2 FQGNSA. The CDR3 is 15 amino acids. Losses at the gene ends were 5 bases for V and 1 base for J; bases not matched to a gene: 5. CDR3 residues: CASSPQRGAQETQYF. The CDR3 nucleotides read TGTGCCAGCAGCCCCCAGCGGGGGGCCCAAGAGACCCAGTACTTC.

This clonotype was seen a few times. The rearrangement joins TRBV11-3 to TRBJ1-1; a possible D gene is TRBD1 (6 bases). Germline CDR1 and CDR2: SGHNT and YENEEA. CDR3 size: 12 residues. Trimming shortened V by 6 bases and J by 11 bases, and 16 bases separated the two germline ends. The CDR3 protein is CASSRDIRRAFF. The DNA of the CDR3 is TGTGCCAGCAGTCGGGACATTAGGCGGGCTTTCTTT.

The chain links TRBV7-6 to TRBJ2-3, with D possibly being TRBD2 (5 bases). This CDR3 is built from 14 residues. The germline CDR1 and CDR2 sequences are SGHVS and FNYEAQ. Trimming cost V 5 bases and J 2 bases, with 11 bases left between them. CDR3 nucleotides: TGTGCCAGCAGCATAAAGGGAGTCACAGATACGCAGTATTTT. This sequence encodes CASSIKGVTDTQYF.

This chain joins TRBV7-2 and TRBJ1-1; no definite D call. Trimming removed 2 bases from V and 1 base from J, with 8 bases in between. CDR3 length: 14 amino acids. CDR1 SGHTA and CDR2 FQGNSA come from the germline V gene. The CDR3, as DNA: TGTGCCAGCAGCTTAAGGCGTCAGAACACTGAAGCTTTCTTT. This gives the protein CASSLRRQNTEAFF. Drawing the rest from reference TRBV7-2 and TRBJ1-1, the complete variable domain is GAGVSQSPSNKVTEKGKDVELRCDPISGHTALYWYRQSLGQGLEFLIYFQGNSAPDKSGLPSDRFSAERTGGSVSTLTIQRTQQEDSAVYLCASSLRRQNTEAFFGQGTRLTVV.

The rearrangement uses TRBV4-1 and TRBJ1-3; maybe TRBD1 (5 bases). The CDR3 loop spans 15 amino acids. Germline CDR1 is MGHRA and CDR2 is YSYEKL. Trimming removed 0 bases from V and 4 bases from J, with 10 bases in between. CDR3 loop: CASSQDRTPGNTIYF. CDR3 DNA: TGCGCCAGCAGCCAAGATCGGACACCAGGAAACACCATATATTTT.

The sample holds a few counts of this clonotype. The J gene is TRBJ1-5, the V gene TRBV24-1, with D possibly TRBD1 on 6 matching bases. The CDR3 is 14 residues long. Trimming stripped 3 bases from V and 7 bases from J, with 12 bases between. Germline V lookup: CDR1 KGHDR, CDR2 SFDVKD. The CDR3 DNA is TGTGCCACCAGTGATCCACAGGGTTCACAGCCCCAGCATTTT. It specifies CATSDPQGSQPQHF.

The CDR3 DNA sequence: TGCGCCAGCTATAATAATCTCCGCACAGATACGCAGTATTTT. Translated: CASYNNLRTDTQYF. The chain uses TRBV5-1 and TRBJ2-3, with D unresolved. The ends were cut back, 7 bases at V and 1 base at J, with 13 bases in the middle. The length of the CDR3 is 14 residues. The V gene's germline CDR1 is SGHRS and CDR2 YFSETQ.

This clonotype was recorded once. The chain combines TRBV12-3 or TRBV12-4 with TRBJ1-1, with D tentatively TRBD1 (6 bases). This CDR3 has 14 residues. V was clipped by 7 bases and J by 2 bases, with 14 bases between them. The CDR3 region has the DNA TGTGCCAGCAACCTCAGGGGTCTTAACACTGAAGCTTTCTTT. This encodes CASNLRGLNTEAFF.